This T cell receptor beta chain was sequenced for a study of glioma-infiltrating T cells after dendritic cell vaccination. Study details: The vaccine used monocyte-derived dendritic cells pulsed overnight with autologous tumor lysate.

All glioblastoma patients lacked an isocitrate dehydrogenase mutation. Note on this clone: Its antigen is unknown.

The junction had 4 bases not matched to a gene; V was cut back by 5 bases and J by 1 base. CDR1 is SGDLS, CDR2 YYNGEE, per germline. The CDR3 length is 15 residues. The method was immunoSEQ multiplex PCR; TCRdb's version includes in-frame clones alone and lacks a portion of them. The sample shows 55,000 to 75,000 clones, under 90% of them seen only once. Study-level results: Complete blood and tumor specimen sets were limited to few patients.

This material consisted of blood, taken before dendritic cell vaccination. This chain links TRBV9 with TRBJ2-5; 11 nucleotides align to TRBD2. This sequence was found in a human donor with glioblastoma. CDR3 sequence: CASSSGRGPQETQYF. DNA of the CDR3: TGTGCCAGCAGTAGCGGGAGGGGGCCCCAAGAGACCCAGTACTTC.